This T cell receptor beta chain was observed in a study of blood T cell repertoires in COVID-19. Study overall: The origin of the acute and convalescent COVID-19 samples was the United States, Italy and Spain. The analysed material was cDNA or gDNA that came from T cells, B-cell-depleted T cells, or PBMCs.

This CDR3 is built from 14 residues. Trimming took off 1 base at V and 3 bases at J, with 9 bases between the two ends. Per germline, CDR1 GTSNPN and CDR2 SVGIG (reference sequence). Authors' analysis steps: Amplification with reference gene primers provided the estimates of nucleated cell counts. Data came from immunoSEQ multiplex PCR; TCRdb stores just in-frame clones and leaves some out. Clone size and the V and J calls come from that table; the DNA yielded D and trimming. Of 62,000 or so clones detected, about 76% appear once; the ten largest clones hold roughly 5.4%. The sequenced material came from peripheral blood. The chain is built from TRBV30 and TRBJ2-2; the D gene is possibly TRBD1 (6 bases). This sequence originates from a human donor in a cohort sampled during active COVID-19. CDR3 sequence: CAWSENRDTGELFF. In DNA form, the CDR3 reads TGTGCCTGGAGTGAGAACAGGGACACCGGGGAGCTGTTTTTT.